Listed below are T cell receptor beta chains from one sample, sequenced in a study of T cell responses to AZD1222 COVID-19 vaccine. Using immunoSEQ multiplex PCR, the repertoire was profiled, and TCRdb retains in-frame clones only, with some absent. There are about 120,000 clones in the sample; approximately 85% occur only once, and around 1.6% lies in the top ten. The starting material was peripheral blood, obtained on day 0 of AZD1222 vaccination. The receptors here all came from an adult in good health. The CDR3 runs from the conserved cysteine through the conserved F or W. A D gene is named only where the DNA matches it firmly. Only some rows state a clone size, as once, few, many or a class for expanded clones.

TRBJ2-5 TRBV24-1 NA NA TGTGCCACCAGTGCGGCGGACAGCCAAGAGACCCAGTACTTC CATSAADSQETQYF
TRBJ2-2 TRBV2 NA NA TGTGCCAGCATCCCGCGAGGGGTAAACACCGGGGAGCTGTTTTTT CASIPRGVNTGELFF
TRBJ1-5 TRBV28 TRBD1 NA TGTGCCAGCAGTTTAGGGACAGGGGGCGGATTGAATCAGCCCCAGCATTTT CASSLGTGGGLNQPQHF
TRBJ2-5 TRBV24-1 TRBD2 once TGTGCCACCAGTGTGGGACTACGGACCGCCGAAGAGACCCAGTACTTC CATSVGLRTAEETQYF
TRBJ1-2 TRBV6-1 NA NA TGTGCCAGCAGTGAATGGCCCGGTAACTATGGCTACACCTTC CASSEWPGNYGYTF
TRBJ1-6 TRBV7-2 NA once TGTGCCAGCAGCTTAGGTTATGGCGGCTTTGGGGACAAGAATTCACCCCTCCACTTT CASSLGYGGFGDKNSPLHF
TRBJ1-2 TRBV5-1 NA NA TGCGCCAGCAGCTTGTTGTCCCCCTCGGATGGCTACACCTTC CASSLLSPSDGYTF
TRBJ2-7 TRBV19 NA NA TGTGCCAGTAGCAGAACCGGGTTTTACGAGCAGTACTTC CASSRTGFYEQYF
TRBJ1-1 TRBV30 TRBD1 NA TGTGCCTGGAGTGGGGACAGGGGCGTTAAAGCTTTCTTT CAWSGDRGVKAFF
TRBJ1-2 TRBV29-1 NA NA TGCAGCGTTGTAGGCAGAGCTAACTATGGCTACACCTTC CSVVGRANYGYTF
TRBJ2-3 TRBV27 NA NA TGTGCCAGCAGTCCAACGACAGGAAATACGCAGTATTTT CASSPTTGNTQYF
TRBJ2-3 TRBV20-1 NA NA TGCAGTGCTAGTCCCCGCACAGATACGCAGTATTTT CSASPRTDTQYF
TRBJ1-4 TRBV5-1 NA NA TGCGCCAGCAGCTTGTCAACTAATGAAAAACTGTTTTTT CASSLSTNEKLFF
TRBJ1-1 TRBV15 TRBD1 NA TGTGCCACCAGCGTCCGCAGGGGGACAGAAGCTTTCTTT CATSVRRGTEAFF
TRBJ2-5 TRBV10-1 NA NA TGCGCCACCATTTCTCGAGGACAGAAAACGTATCGGCGAGAGACCCAGTACTTC CATISRGQKTYRRETQYF
TRBJ2-1 TRBV7-3 TRBD2 NA TGTGCCAGCAGCTCACTAGCGGGGGGTAACAATGAGCAGTTCTTC CASSSLAGGNNEQFF
TRBJ2-7 TRBV19 TRBD1 NA TGTGCCAGTAGTAGTCCGGGACAGGGGGCGCGATACGAGCAGTACTTC CASSSPGQGARYEQYF
TRBJ2-1 TRBV6-4 TRBD2 NA TGTGCCAGCAGTTCGGGACTAGCCCTAGAGCAGTTCTTC CASSSGLALEQFF
TRBJ1-3 TRBV6-2/TRBV6-3 NA NA TGTGCCAGCAGTTACGGAGGAACTGGAAACACCATATATTTT CASSYGGTGNTIYF
TRBJ2-1 TRBV30 NA NA TGTGCCTGGAGTGTACTGACGGCGGGCAGGGGCTACAATGAGCAGTTCTTC CAWSVLTAGRGYNEQFF
TRBJ2-7 TRBV19 TRBD1 once TGTGCCAGTAGCTCGACAGGGAGCTCCTACGAGCAGTACTTC CASSSTGSSYEQYF
TRBJ1-5 TRBV5-4 NA NA TGTGCCAGCAGCTTCGGGCAGGGGAGTATAGATCAGCCCCAGCATTTT CASSFGQGSIDQPQHF
TRBJ2-3 TRBV7-2 TRBD2 NA TGTGCCAGCAGCTTACCCATCACTAGCGGCACTAGCACAGATACGCAGTATTTT CASSLPITSGTSTDTQYF
TRBJ1-1 TRBV10-2 NA NA TGCGCCACGGGAAACAGGGAAGTCATGAACACTGAAGCTTTCTTT CATGNREVMNTEAFF
TRBJ1-1 TRBV18 NA NA TGTGCCAGCTCACGGAGGGATCAAATGAACACTGAAGCTTTCTTT CASSRRDQMNTEAFF
TRBJ1-2 TRBV18 TRBD1 NA TGTGCCAGCTCACCGAAAGGGACAGACTATGGCTACACCTTC CASSPKGTDYGYTF
TRBJ2-5 TRBV24-1 TRBD2 NA TGTGCCACCAGCCCAGGGGGTAGCGGGGGGCAAGAGACCCAGTACTTC CATSPGGSGGQETQYF
TRBJ2-2 TRBV7-3 TRBD1 NA TGTGCCAGCAGCCGGGACAGGGTGGCCGGGGAGCTGTTTTTT CASSRDRVAGELFF
TRBJ1-1 TRBV27 NA NA TGTGCCAGCAGTTCCCCCCTGAGGGGGAACACTGAAGCTTTCTTT CASSSPLRGNTEAFF
TRBJ2-1 TRBV28 NA NA TGTGCCAGCAGCTTCTTGTATGAGCAGTTCTTC CASSFLYEQFF
TRBJ2-6 TRBV5-6 NA NA TGTGCCAGCAGTTCCAGAGTTTTCTCTGGGGCCAACGTCCTGACTTTC CASSSRVFSGANVLTF
TRBJ2-7 TRBV11-2 NA few TGTGCCAGCAGCTTAGAGGGCCCCAAACCCTACGAGCAGTACTTC CASSLEGPKPYEQYF
TRBJ2-2 TRBV27 NA NA TGTGCCAGCAGTTTAAGAGGGAACACCGGGGAGCTGTTTTTT CASSLRGNTGELFF